This note documents a single T cell receptor (beta chain) sequence. Antigen: not known. This record comes from a study of shared clonotypes between healthy human individuals. Naive CD8 cells lacked CD45RO and underwent positive selection for CCR7, leaving out terminally differentiated effector memory CD45RA+ cells. Deep-level settings were used for running the assay. Replicate sorted-subset PCRs were loaded with roughly 190 ng DNA, 25,000 to 30,000 T cell genomes. Assay used: immunoSEQ multiplex PCR; TCRdb lists only in-frame clones, some missing. The data hold some 1,900,000 clones, with about 95% observed a single time. General study findings and limits: Among a few donors, approximately 5% of naive CD4 clonotypes were found in common. Generally, naive subsets came out with larger estimated richness than memory subsets.

Sequencing used naive CD8+ T cells sorted from blood. The sequence was collected from a man younger than 35 in good health.

CDR3 in DNA: TGTGCCAGCAGCTTGCGCGGGAGCTCCTACAATGAGCAGTTCTTC. The encoded protein is CASSLRGSSYNEQFF. The chain uses TRBV5-6 and TRBJ2-1, with 7 bases that match TRBD2. V shed 1 base, J shed 0 bases, and the junction held 1 base outside the gene matches. Per germline, CDR1 SGHDT and CDR2 YYEEEE. The CDR3 has 15 amino acids.